One and the same sample provided the 5 T cell receptor beta chains below, sequenced in a study of blood T cells in healthy people across ages. The use of a sample-barcoded 5' primer and a J-beta primer mix characterized a second PCR of about 6 to 11 cycles. TCRdb ran MiXCR on the 5' RACE reads and lists one entry per CDR3 protein. The table records fewer than 1 million distinct CDR3 sequences, under 45% of them present only once. Sequenced sample: blood. The source is a man aged 60-69 years in good health.

The genes are TRBV5-5 and TRBJ1-2; D is undetermined. V was pared by 1 base and J by 8 bases, with 12 bases between. The CDR3 contains 13 residues. Germline loops: CDR1 SGHKS, CDR2 YYEKEE (reference sequence). CDR3 sequence (DNA): TGTGCCAGCAGCTTGAACCTCATGGGGGGCTACACCTTC. Protein: CASSLNLMGGYTF. Filled out from reference TRBV5-5 and TRBJ1-2, the complete variable domain reads DAGVTQSPTHLIKTRGQQVTLRCSPISGHKSVSWYQQVLGQGPQFIFQYYEKEERGRGNFPDRFSARQFPNYSSELNVNALLLGDSALYLCASSLNLMGGYTFGSGTRLTVV.

Remarks on this clonotype: One junction end does not reproduce the germline sequence, and a read error may be involved. This chain uses TRBV18 with TRBJ2-1, with 9 bases matching TRBD1. The CDR3 runs to 17 residues. Germline CDR1 is KGHSH and CDR2 is LQKENI. The CDR3 loop is CASSHTTGGSSYHEQFF. The DNA for the CDR3 is TGTGCCAGCTCACATACAACAGGGGGCAGCTCCTACCATGAGCAGTTCTTC.

This clonotype was recorded many times. The chain employs TRBV7-2 and TRBJ2-7, with TRBD1 as a possible D gene (5 bases). The CDR3 is made up of 12 amino acids. CDR1 and CDR2 (germline): SGHTA, FQGNSA. Trimming left V 5 bases short and J 7 bases short, with 12 bases between. The CDR3 sequence is CASSLTGWEQYF. The CDR3 nucleotides are TGTGCCAGCAGCCTTACAGGCTGGGAGCAGTACTTC.

The CDR3, as DNA: TGTGCCAGCAGCTTAGTTGAGACAGGGGGATCCTACGAGCAGTACTTC. Translation gives CASSLVETGGSYEQYF. The chain couples TRBV7-2 to TRBJ2-7; 9 bases line up with TRBD1. CDR3 size: 16 residues. The germline gives CDR1 SGHTA, CDR2 FQGNSA. The ends lost 1 base at V and 1 base at J; junction bases unmatched: 5.

V is TRBV9 and J is TRBJ1-2; 7 nucleotides agree with TRBD1. J was trimmed by 8 bases and V by 3 bases; bases with no gene match: 10. This CDR3 contains 14 residues. Germline assignment: CDR1 SGDLS and CDR2 YYNGEE. The CDR3 nucleotides read TGTGCCAGCAGCGCACAGACAGGGAGGCGCGGCTACACCTTC. Its translation: CASSAQTGRRGYTF.